The clone carrying this T cell receptor (beta chain) was recorded a few times. The sample originates from a study of cytomegalovirus exposure and HLA in healthy donors. Assay used: immunoSEQ multiplex PCR; TCRdb lists only in-frame clones, some missing. The sample shows 190,000 or so clones, about 80% of them seen only once. The TCR originated in a woman between 18 and 30 years old in good health and CMV-seropositive. The specimen was PBMCs.

Here the CDR3 reads CASSLDGSSPKEQFF. DNA of the CDR3: TGTGCCAGCAGTTTAGATGGGTCTAGCCCTAAAGAGCAGTTCTTC. V usage is TRBV27 and J usage is TRBJ2-1; tentative D call: TRBD2 (5 bases). In germline, CDR1 is MNHEY, CDR2 SMNVEV (reference sequence). The length of the CDR3 is 15 residues. Trimming took off 2 bases at V and 10 bases at J, with 18 bases between the two ends.